This T cell receptor beta chain appears in the sequencing data of a study of CD8 T cells in ankylosing spondylitis. Study results and limitations: Within matched ankylosing spondylitis synovial fluid, disease-linked clones were reportedly significantly enriched.

CDR3 length equals 16 residues. V trimming: 1 base; J trimming: 7 bases; junction bases outside the gene matches: 10. CDR1 and CDR2 from the germline V gene are SGDLS and YYNGEE. Ten or more counts support this clonotype. Its antigen is unidentified. TCRdb called the 5' RACE reads again in MiXCR, with one record for every CDR3 protein. The sample yields tens of thousands of distinct CDR3 sequences, 2% to 3% seen once. What was sequenced was blood, either unsorted or a sorted T cell fraction (not recorded which). The chain is built from TRBV9 and TRBJ1-2, with TRBD1 identical over 10 bases. The source of this sequence is a female donor with ankylosing spondylitis or in good health (not recorded which). Here the CDR3 DNA reads TGTGCCAGCAGCGTAAGACCCGACAGGGGGCGGGGTGGCTACACCTTC. Translating it yields CASSVRPDRGRGGYTF.